The 21 T cell receptor beta chains presented below share a single source sample, sequenced in a study of blood T cell repertoires in COVID-19. Generated by immunoSEQ multiplex PCR, the TCRdb table keeps only in-frame clones and is missing some. Among 150,000 to 200,000 clones, roughly four fifths were seen once, and the ten largest hold less than 10%. Material for sequencing was peripheral blood. The source is a woman in her seventies with COVID-19, enrolled during active disease.

The chain is built from TRBV7-2 and TRBJ1-1; TRBD1 is a possible D gene (6 bases). Per germline, CDR1 SGHTA and CDR2 FQGNSA. Trimming removed 3 bases at V and 5 bases at J, with 16 bases between. This CDR3 spans 15 amino acids. CDR3 coding DNA: TGTGCCAGCAGCTTCCGCGAGGCAGGGGTAACTGAAGCTTTCTTT. Encoded protein: CASSFREAGVTEAFF.

The chain employs TRBV28 and TRBJ1-1; weak D call: TRBD1 (6 bases). The CDR3 covers 16 residues. Trimming shortened V by 2 bases and J by 4 bases, and 17 bases separated the two germline ends. The germline CDR1 and CDR2 sequences are MDHEN and SYDVKM. The CDR3 DNA reads as TGTGCCAGCAGTTTAAGGGGGGGGAATCGGGCCACTGAAGCTTTCTTT. It translates to CASSLRGGNRATEAFF.

The rearrangement joins TRBV14 to TRBJ2-6; possible D gene TRBD2, 5 bases. Germline values: CDR1 SGHDN, CDR2 FVKESK. The CDR3 is made up of 13 amino acids. V was cut by 0 bases and J by 12 bases, with 9 bases left in between. The CDR3 bases are TGTGCCAGCAGCCAAGAATCGCTAGCCGTCCTGACTTTC. This sequence encodes CASSQESLAVLTF.

The chain is built from TRBV19 and TRBJ2-1; a weak D match, TRBD1 (7 bases). This CDR3 has 16 amino acids. Trimming pared 5 bases from V and 2 bases from J, leaving 16 bases between. In germline, CDR1 is LNHDA, CDR2 SQIVND (reference sequence). CDR3 DNA sequence: TGTGCCAGTAGTTCCCAGGGGGGAACCCCCTACAATGAGCAGTTCTTC. This sequence encodes CASSSQGGTPYNEQFF.

This sequence joins TRBV30 and TRBJ1-2; 8 bases map to TRBD1. Germline V gives CDR1 GTSNPN, CDR2 SVGIG (reference sequence). The CDR3 spans 13 residues. The J segment lost 10 bases and the V segment lost 0 bases, leaving 7 bases of the junction unmatched. This chain's CDR3 is CAWSVRGQAYYTF. The CDR3, as DNA: TGTGCCTGGAGTGTAAGGGGACAGGCATACTACACCTTC.

The chain uses TRBV28 and TRBJ1-1; 9 bases fit TRBD1. The CDR3 is 15 residues long. The germline V gene has CDR1 MDHEN and CDR2 SYDVKM. V lost 6 bases and J lost 5; bases outside the gene matches: 10. CDR3 residues: CASSSRQGGKTEAFF. The CDR3 DNA sequence: TGTGCCAGCAGCTCCAGACAGGGGGGAAAGACTGAAGCTTTCTTT. The full variable domain, with the rest looked up from reference TRBV28 and TRBJ1-1, is DVKVTQSSRYLVKRTGEKVFLECVQDMDHENMFWYRQDPGLGLRLIYFSYDVKMKEKGDIPEGYSVSREKKERFSLILESASTNQTSMYLCASSSRQGGKTEAFFGQGTRLTVV.

The chain links TRBV29-1 to TRBJ2-5; a possible D gene is TRBD1 (5 bases). The germline V gene encodes CDR1 SQVTM and CDR2 ANQGSEA. Between the trimmed V and J ends, which lost 0 bases and 5 bases, there was a span of 10 bases. The CDR3 spans 13 residues. CDR3 nucleotide sequence: TGCAGCGTTGAAGATCAGGGTAGTGAGACCCAGTACTTC. Protein product: CSVEDQGSETQYF.

The gene calls are TRBV9 and TRBJ2-4; D remains unclear. Trimming left V 0 bases short and J 4 bases short, with 5 bases between. Per germline, CDR1 SGDLS and CDR2 YYNGEE. The CDR3 spans 13 residues. CDR3 residues: CASSVDGKNIQYF. CDR3 in DNA: TGTGCCAGCAGCGTAGACGGGAAAAACATTCAGTACTTC.

This clone has a handful of counts. The chain links TRBV24-1 to TRBJ2-1, with 7 nucleotides matching TRBD1. CDR1 and CDR2 from the germline V gene are KGHDR and SFDVKD. CDR3 length equals 13 residues. V lost 4 bases, J lost 7 bases, and 3 bases stayed unmatched. CDR3: CATSDWDRNEQFF. The CDR3 bases are TGTGCCACCAGTGACTGGGACAGAAATGAGCAGTTCTTC.

The CDR3 sequence: CASSIGTPFSYEQYF. The CDR3 DNA follows: TGTGCCAGTAGTATAGGTACACCCTTCTCCTACGAGCAGTACTTC. The genes are TRBV19 and TRBJ2-7; D gene unclear. The CDR3 is made up of 15 amino acids. CDR1 and CDR2 from the germline V gene are LNHDA and SQIVND (reference sequence). V lost 1 base and J 0 bases, leaving 10 bases between the germline ends.

This clone was seen a single time. The chain joins TRBV6-2 or TRBV6-3 to TRBJ2-1; perhaps TRBD2 as D (5 bases). Deletions cut 0 bases from V and 7 bases from J, with 10 bases between. This CDR3 is built from 14 residues. Germline assignment: CDR1 MNHEY and CDR2 SVGEGT. CDR3: CASSYSGETNEQFF. CDR3 nucleotides: TGTGCCAGCAGTTACTCGGGAGAAACTAATGAGCAGTTCTTC.

The chain employs TRBV19 and TRBJ1-1; 9 bases fit TRBD1. J lost 3 bases, V lost 5 bases, and 1 base had no gene match. This CDR3 has 13 amino acids. Germline assignment: CDR1 LNHDA and CDR2 SQIVND (reference sequence). The CDR3 protein is CASSRDRDTEAFF. The CDR3 region has the DNA TGTGCCAGTAGTCGGGACAGGGACACTGAAGCTTTCTTT.

The J gene is TRBJ1-1, the V gene TRBV6-5, with D tentatively TRBD1 (5 bases). The V end was cut by 6 bases, the J end by 0 bases, with 8 bases between. This CDR3 has 13 residues. In germline, CDR1 is MNHEY, CDR2 SVGAGI. CDR3 protein: CASRGAMNTEAFF. The CDR3 DNA is TGTGCCAGCAGAGGGGCCATGAACACTGAAGCTTTCTTT.

This sequence joins TRBV4-1 and TRBJ2-3; TRBD2 matches 7 bases. This CDR3 is built from 16 residues. Per germline, CDR1 MGHRA and CDR2 YSYEKL. V lost 4 bases to trimming and J lost 0 bases; unmatched junction nucleotides: 7. The chain's CDR3 is CASSPSSGSSTDTQYF. The CDR3 DNA follows: TGCGCCAGCAGCCCGTCTAGCGGTTCTAGCACAGATACGCAGTATTTT.

This chain links TRBV6-5 with TRBJ1-2, with a weak D call TRBD1 (5 bases). V was cut by 5 bases and J by 4 bases, with 11 bases left in between. The germline CDR1 and CDR2 sequences are MNHEY and SVGAGI. The CDR3 contains 13 residues. Written as DNA, the CDR3 is TGTGCCAGCAGTACCCGACAGCCCTATGGCTACACCTTC. Translating gives CASSTRQPYGYTF.

V and J are TRBV9 and TRBJ1-4, with 8 bases fitting TRBD1. The germline gives CDR1 SGDLS, CDR2 YYNGEE. With V trimmed by 3 bases and J by 8 bases, 6 bases remained unmatched. There are 14 residues in the CDR3. The CDR3 reads CASSASGGQEKLFF. CDR3 DNA sequence: TGTGCCAGCAGCGCGTCAGGGGGCCAAGAAAAACTGTTTTTT. Drawing the rest from reference TRBV9 and TRBJ1-4, the complete variable domain is DSGVTQTPKHLITATGQRVTLRCSPRSGDLSVYWYQQSLDQGLQFLIQYYNGEERAKGNILERFSAQQFPDLHSELNLSSLELGDSALYFCASSASGGQEKLFFGSGTQLSVL.

V gene TRBV9 combines with J gene TRBJ2-7; TRBD2 aligns across 8 bases. The CDR3 sequence is 15 residues long. Germline V gene lookup returns CDR1 SGDLS and CDR2 YYNGEE. The trim removed 4 bases at V and 6 bases at J, leaving 12 bases unmatched. CDR3 sequence: CASSSSREGAGEQYF. Written as DNA, the CDR3 is TGTGCCAGCAGCTCCTCTCGGGAGGGTGCGGGCGAGCAGTACTTC.

The chain links TRBV5-6 to TRBJ2-6; D perhaps matches TRBD1 (5 bases). V gave up 0 bases and J gave up 1 base, with 8 bases separating them. Germline loops: CDR1 SGHDT, CDR2 YYEEEE. This CDR3 has 16 residues. CDR3 sequence (DNA): TGTGCCAGCAGCTTGGGTGACAGATCTGGGGCCAACGTCCTGACTTTC. Its translation is CASSLGDRSGANVLTF.

This clone is a singleton in its sample. This sequence joins TRBV5-1 and TRBJ2-6; TRBD1 might be the D (5 bases). Germline-derived CDR1 and CDR2 are SGHRS and YFSETQ. The CDR3 loop spans 16 amino acids. The germline V and J ends were trimmed by 4 bases and 0 bases, with 11 bases remaining between them. The CDR3 bases are TGCGCCAGCAGCCCCCCAGGGATCTCTGGGGCCAACGTCCTGACTTTC. Translating it yields CASSPPGISGANVLTF. Using reference TRBV5-1 and TRBJ2-6 for the parts outside the CDR3, the full variable domain is KAGVTQTPRYLIKTRGQQVTLSCSPISGHRSVSWYQQTPGQGLQFLFEYFSETQRNKGNFPGRFSGRQFSNSRSEMNVSTLELGDSALYLCASSPPGISGANVLTFGAGSRLTVL.

The rearrangement joins TRBV10-3 to TRBJ2-2; tentative D call: TRBD1 (5 bases). Germline lookup yields CDR1 ENHRY and CDR2 SYGVKD. The V end lost 3 bases, the J end lost 6 bases, and 17 bases lay between the germline ends. The CDR3 has 16 residues. The CDR3 nucleotides read TGTGCCATCAGTGAACAGGCTATTACTATGGCCGGGGAGCTGTTTTTT. This translates into CAISEQAITMAGELFF.

At least ten counts were recorded for this clone. This chain links TRBV19 with TRBJ1-6; 9 bases align to TRBD1. This CDR3 is built from 16 residues. Germline-derived CDR1 and CDR2 are LNHDA and SQIVND (reference sequence). After removal of 5 bases from V and 5 bases from J, the junction contained 7 bases not matched to a gene. CDR3: CASSSQGARHNSPLHF. The DNA of the CDR3 is TGTGCCAGTAGTTCACAGGGGGCGCGTCATAATTCACCCCTCCACTTT.